The 21 T cell receptor beta chains presented below share a single source sample, sequenced in a study of persistence of HIV-infected CD4 T cells. These receptors lack a known antigen. The libraries were made with immunoSEQ version 4 in survey mode. Some clones are missing from TCRdb's copy, which holds only in-frame ones; the method was immunoSEQ multiplex PCR. The sample yields about 45,000 clones, just under 90% seen once. This nonspecific control used anti-CD3/anti-CD28 bead stimulation of CD4+ T cells. Sorting of responding CD4+ T cells relied on upregulated CD40 ligand together with CD69. The source material was CD4+ T cells sorted from PBMCs after 18-hour stimulation, sampled from a patient who received antiretroviral therapy. The receptors come from an adult woman with HIV who was CMV-seropositive.

V gene TRBV3-1 (or the pseudogene TRBV3-2) combines with J gene TRBJ1-2; no clear D. Trimming took off 0 bases at V and 8 bases at J, with 10 bases between the two ends. The CDR3 is made up of 13 amino acids. CDR1 LGHDT and CDR2 YNNKEL come from the germline V gene (reference sequence). In DNA, the CDR3 is TGTGCCAGCAGCCAAGACGGAGGGAGAGGCTACACCTTC. Amino acids: CASSQDGGRGYTF.

The chain employs TRBV5-8 and TRBJ2-3, with TRBD2 identical over 14 bases. J gave up 4 bases and V 3 bases, and 10 bases lay outside the gene matches. In germline, CDR1 is SGHTS, CDR2 YDEGEE. The CDR3 contains 18 residues. The CDR3 region is CASSSGLAGGTMADTQYF. The CDR3 nucleotides read TGTGCCAGCAGCTCTGGACTAGCGGGAGGTACAATGGCAGATACGCAGTATTTT.

The chain is built from TRBV7-2 and TRBJ2-7, with a possible D match to TRBD1 (5 bases). The V gene's germline CDR1 is SGHTA and CDR2 FQGNSA. With 5 bases removed from V and 1 base from J, the gap between germline ends came to 12 bases. The CDR3 sequence is 14 residues long. The CDR3 bases are TGTGCCAGCAGCCCGACAGCACCATCCTACGAGCAGTACTTC. It yields the protein CASSPTAPSYEQYF.

V is TRBV2 and J is TRBJ1-1; TRBD1 aligns across 7 bases. The CDR3 totals 15 residues. Trimming at V came to 2 bases and at J to 4 bases, leaving 7 bases not matched to a gene. CDR1 is SNHLY and CDR2 is FYNNEI in the germline V gene. CDR3 nucleotide sequence: TGTGCCAGCAGTGAACATGGCAGGGACAGCACTGAAGCTTTCTTT. Its protein product is CASSEHGRDSTEAFF.

V gene TRBV28 combines with J gene TRBJ2-3; 8 bases map to TRBD1. V was pared by 8 bases and J by 8 bases, with 15 bases of the junction left unmatched. This CDR3 is built from 15 residues. The germline CDR1 and CDR2 sequences are MDHEN and SYDVKM. This chain's CDR3 is CASGTTGDGRVTQYF. In nucleotides, the CDR3 is TGTGCCAGCGGGACGACAGGGGATGGCCGGGTTACGCAGTATTTT.

This clone came up once. V usage is TRBV6-5 and J usage is TRBJ1-1; weak D call: TRBD1 (6 bases). CDR1 and CDR2 from the germline V gene are MNHEY and SVGAGI. V lost 0 bases to trimming and J lost 5 bases, with 10 bases between them. CDR3 length: 14 residues. The CDR3 loop reads CASSYSRQVTEAFF. The DNA of the CDR3 is TGTGCCAGCAGTTACTCCAGACAGGTTACTGAAGCTTTCTTT.

Only one count was recorded for this clone. The rearrangement joins TRBV28 to TRBJ2-7; unclear D gene. The CDR3 has 11 amino acids. Germline V gene data show CDR1 as MDHEN and CDR2 as SYDVKM. Trimming removed 4 bases from V and 3 bases from J, with 4 bases in between. The CDR3 region has the DNA TGTGCCAGCAGTTGGGACTACGAGCAGTACTTC. Protein product: CASSWDYEQYF. Complete variable domain (other parts from reference TRBV28 and TRBJ2-7): DVKVTQSSRYLVKRTGEKVFLECVQDMDHENMFWYRQDPGLGLRLIYFSYDVKMKEKGDIPEGYSVSREKKERFSLILESASTNQTSMYLCASSWDYEQYFGPGTRLTVT.

This chain uses TRBV7-2 with TRBJ2-3, with a tentative D call TRBD2 (5 bases). Germline assignment: CDR1 SGHTA and CDR2 FQGNSA. The CDR3 spans 15 residues. V was trimmed by 0 bases and J by 5 bases, leaving 12 bases between them. CDR3 loop: CASSLAGLAIDTQYF. For the CDR3, the DNA is TGTGCCAGCAGCTTAGCCGGCCTAGCTATAGATACGCAGTATTTT.

This rearrangement joins TRBV7-9 to TRBJ2-1; 7 positions match TRBD2. Germline assignment: CDR1 SEHNR and CDR2 FQNEAQ (reference sequence). This CDR3 contains 15 residues. Germline trimming cut 4 bases from V and 0 bases from J; bases unmatched to any gene: 3. CDR3 protein: CASSSTSLSYNEQFF. The CDR3 DNA reads TGTGCCAGCAGCTCGACTAGCCTCTCCTACAATGAGCAGTTCTTC. The full variable domain, rest sourced from reference TRBV7-9 and TRBJ2-1, is DTGVSQNPRHKITKRGQNVTFRCDPISEHNRLYWYRQTLGQGPEFLTYFQNEAQLEKSRLLSDRFSAERPKGSFSTLEIQRTEQGDSAMYLCASSSTSLSYNEQFFGPGTRLTVL.

The chain recombines TRBV3-1 (or the pseudogene TRBV3-2) with TRBJ1-1, with 10 bases that match TRBD1. The junction had 9 bases not matched to a gene; V was cut back by 7 bases and J by 1 base. Germline V gives CDR1 LGHDT, CDR2 YNNKEL (reference sequence). The CDR3 runs to 16 residues. The CDR3 spells CASTPRDRGRNTEAFF. The CDR3 nucleotides read TGTGCCAGCACCCCCCGGGACAGGGGACGGAACACTGAAGCTTTCTTT.

This sequence joins TRBV18 and TRBJ1-3; D unclear. The CDR3 totals 16 residues. Between the trimmed V and J ends, which lost 2 bases and 0 bases, there was a span of 11 bases. CDR1 is KGHSH, CDR2 LQKENI, per germline. This chain's CDR3 is CASSPGQLISGNTIYF. The CDR3 bases are TGTGCCAGCTCACCAGGTCAGCTAATCTCTGGAAACACCATATATTTT. The full variable domain, in which reference TRBV18 and TRBJ1-3 provide the parts outside the CDR3, is NAGVMQNPRHLVRRRGQEARLRCSPMKGHSHVYWYRQLPEEGLKFMVYLQKENIIDESGMPKERFSAEFPKEGPSILRIQQVVRGDSAAYFCASSPGQLISGNTIYFGEGSWLTVV.

The J gene is TRBJ1-6, the V gene TRBV5-1, with 8 bases aligning to TRBD1. CDR1 and CDR2 (germline): SGHRS, YFSETQ. V dropped 4 bases and J dropped 10; count of bases not matched to a gene: 10. The CDR3 covers 15 residues. The DNA for the CDR3 is TGCGCCAGCAGCGCACAGGGGGGGTCTGAATCACCCCTCCACTTT. This codes for CASSAQGGSESPLHF.

The CDR3 sequence is CASSVDVGGEQYF. CDR3 coding DNA: TGTGCCAGCAGCGTAGATGTCGGGGGCGAGCAGTACTTC. The J gene is TRBJ2-7, the V gene TRBV9, with D tentatively TRBD2 (6 bases). The CDR3 spans 13 residues. Trimming took 0 bases from V and 6 from J, leaving 10 bases between them. Germline assignment: CDR1 SGDLS and CDR2 YYNGEE.

The rearrangement links TRBV20-1 to TRBJ2-3, with 11 bases identical to TRBD2. The CDR3 extends over 15 amino acids. Germline CDR1 and CDR2: DFQATT and SNEGSKA (reference sequence). V shed 6 bases and J 6 bases; nucleotides not matched to a gene: 11. The CDR3 sequence: CSASWASGGRDTQYF. DNA of the CDR3: TGCAGTGCGAGTTGGGCTAGCGGGGGGAGGGATACGCAGTATTTT.

The rearrangement uses TRBV28 and TRBJ2-7; 8 bases line up with TRBD2. V shed 8 bases and J 0 bases; nucleotides not matched to a gene: 6. The CDR3 is 14 residues long. Germline V gene sequence: CDR1 MDHEN, CDR2 SYDVKM. CDR3 protein: CASRAGANSYEQYF. CDR3 bases: TGTGCCAGCCGAGCGGGAGCAAACTCCTACGAGCAGTACTTC.

This clone is a singleton in its sample. V is TRBV5-1 and J is TRBJ2-7; tentative D call: TRBD1 (6 bases). CDR1 and CDR2 (germline): SGHRS, YFSETQ. The CDR3 loop spans 20 amino acids. The ends were cut back, 2 bases at V and 1 base at J, with 28 bases in the middle. The DNA for the CDR3 is TGCGCCAGCAGCTTCACGACTGGGGGATTCGGACAGCTGAAATCCTACGAGCAGTACTTC. This translates into CASSFTTGGFGQLKSYEQYF.

The V and J genes are TRBV7-3 and TRBJ2-5, with D possibly TRBD1 on 6 matching bases. The germline gives CDR1 SGHTA, CDR2 FQGTGA. The ends were cut back, 5 bases at V and 3 bases at J, with 13 bases in the middle. CDR3 size: 14 residues. CDR3 bases: TGTGCCAGCAGCCAAGGCCGGACAGAAGAGACCCAGTACTTC. Translated: CASSQGRTEETQYF.

This chain links TRBV24-1 with TRBJ2-1; TRBD1 matches 7 bases. V shed 3 bases, J shed 6 bases, and the junction held 4 bases outside the gene matches. This CDR3 spans 14 amino acids. Looked up from germline, CDR1 is KGHDR and CDR2 is SFDVKD. DNA for the CDR3: TGTGCCACCAGTGATCTGGGACAGCTCAATGAGCAGTTCTTC. Its protein product is CATSDLGQLNEQFF.

J is TRBJ1-5 and V is TRBV12-3 or TRBV12-4; TRBD1 might be the D (5 bases). V lost 1 base and J lost 7, with 8 bases in between. The CDR3 is 13 amino acids. In DNA, the CDR3 is TGTGCCAGCAGTTTAGAACGGGGGCAGCCCCAGCATTTT. Its protein is CASSLERGQPQHF.

CDR3 in DNA: TGTGCCAGCAGTTTCTGGAGAGGGGGGGGCGAGCAGTACTTC. It specifies CASSFWRGGGEQYF. The chain employs TRBV27 and TRBJ2-7, with TRBD2 as a possible D gene (7 bases). CDR1 is MNHEY, CDR2 SMNVEV, per germline (reference sequence). The CDR3 length is 14 residues. Trimming shortened V by 3 bases and J by 6 bases, and 15 bases separated the two germline ends.

J is TRBJ1-5 and V is TRBV2; TRBD1 agrees at 8 bases. The V segment lost 9 bases and the J segment 5 bases; nucleotides outside the gene matches: 3. The germline V gene encodes CDR1 SNHLY and CDR2 FYNNEI. This CDR3 contains 12 residues. CDR3 sequence: CASTGGYQPQHF. In DNA, the CDR3 is TGTGCCAGTACAGGGGGTTATCAGCCCCAGCATTTT. Full variable domain (remainder filled in from reference TRBV2 and TRBJ1-5): EPEVTQTPSHQVTQMGQEVILRCVPISNHLYFYWYRQILGQKVEFLVSFYNNEISEKSEIFDDQFSVERPDGSNFTLKIRSTKLEDSAMYFCASTGGYQPQHFGDGTRLSIL.